Following are 20 T cell receptor beta chains from one sample sequenced in a study of blood T cell repertoires in COVID-19. Data came from immunoSEQ multiplex PCR; TCRdb stores just in-frame clones and leaves some out. Here the sample spans about 370,000 clones, more than 75% being singletons. Source material: peripheral blood. The receptors were gathered from a woman aged 25 to 39 with COVID-19, enrolled during active disease.

This rearrangement joins TRBV21-1 to TRBJ2-3; the table's D gene call, TRBD1, was not cross checked with the DNA. TRBV21-1 is a known pseudogene. CDR3 length equals 15 residues. The CDR3 coding sequence is TGTGCCAGCAGCCCGCGGGACAGCAACACAGATACGCAGTATTTT. Its translation: CASSPRDSNTDTQYF.

The chain recombines TRBV30 with TRBJ2-5; 12 positions agree with TRBD2. CDR1 and CDR2 from the germline V gene are GTSNPN and SVGIG (reference sequence). The trim removed 4 bases at V and 4 bases at J, leaving 7 bases unmatched. The CDR3 sequence is 15 residues long. This CDR3 reads CAWTTGLAGSETQYF. The CDR3 nucleotides are TGTGCCTGGACCACGGGACTAGCGGGCTCAGAGACCCAGTACTTC. The full variable domain, completed using reference TRBV30 and TRBJ2-5, is SQTIHQWPATLVQPVGSPLSLECTVEGTSNPNLYWYRQAAGRGLQLLFYSVGIGQISSEVPQNLSASRPQDRQFILSSKKLLLSDSGFYLCAWTTGLAGSETQYFGPGTRLLVL.

V is TRBV9 and J is TRBJ1-1; a weak D match, TRBD1 (5 bases). The CDR3 totals 17 residues. V lost 0 bases and J lost 4, with 19 bases in between. Looked up from germline, CDR1 is SGDLS and CDR2 is YYNGEE. Written as DNA, the CDR3 is TGTGCCAGCAGCGTAGGGCCATCGTGGTTGGGGGGCACTGAAGCTTTCTTT. Translation: CASSVGPSWLGGTEAFF.

The chain couples TRBV4-1 to TRBJ2-7; the D gene is possibly TRBD2 (6 bases). In germline, CDR1 is MGHRA, CDR2 YSYEKL. This CDR3 comprises 13 residues. The ends were cut back, 4 bases at V and 1 base at J, with 8 bases in the middle. The CDR3 nucleotides are TGCGCCAGCAGCCCCCGGGAGTCCTACGAGCAGTACTTC. Residues: CASSPRESYEQYF.

As DNA, the CDR3 is TGTGCCAGCATTGGGCGGGCTGGAAACACCATATATTTT. Protein product: CASIGRAGNTIYF. The V and J genes are TRBV2 and TRBJ1-3; no clear D gene. There are 13 residues in the CDR3. The germline V and J ends were trimmed by 7 bases and 2 bases, with 9 bases remaining between them. The germline V gene has CDR1 SNHLY and CDR2 FYNNEI.

The genes are TRBV19 and TRBJ2-7; D possibly corresponds to TRBD2 (5 bases). Trimming left V 1 base short and J 7 bases short, with 11 bases between. There are 13 residues in the CDR3. Germline loops: CDR1 LNHDA, CDR2 SQIVND (reference sequence). CDR3 in DNA: TGTGCCAGTAGTATAGGACCCGGCGGGGAGCAGTACTTC. Its protein is CASSIGPGGEQYF.

The chain carries TRBV15 and TRBJ2-1; 8 bases are a match to TRBD1. The CDR3 totals 15 residues. V trimming: 1 base; J trimming: 5 bases; junction bases outside the gene matches: 4. Germline assignment: CDR1 LNHNV and CDR2 YYDKDF (reference sequence). The CDR3 loop reads CATSRVDRANNEQFF. In DNA form, the CDR3 reads TGTGCCACCAGCAGAGTGGACAGGGCGAACAATGAGCAGTTCTTC.

The chain couples TRBV29-1 to TRBJ1-2; 10 nucleotides align to TRBD1. CDR3 length: 13 amino acids. V gave up 6 bases and J gave up 4 bases; unmatched junction bases: 5. Germline-derived CDR1 and CDR2 are SQVTM and ANQGSEA. DNA of the CDR3: TGCAGCGTCGAGACAGGGGGCATCTATGGCTACACCTTC. Its protein is CSVETGGIYGYTF.

V gene TRBV11-2 combines with J gene TRBJ2-5; D is ambiguous. V was cut by 5 bases and J by 2 bases, with 12 bases left in between. Looked up from germline, CDR1 is SGHAT and CDR2 is FQNNGV. The CDR3 runs to 14 residues. Here the CDR3 DNA reads TGTGCCAGCAGCCGACTGGTCCATCAAGAGACCCAGTACTTC. Translating it yields CASSRLVHQETQYF. The variable domain in full, with the rest retrieved from reference TRBV11-2 and TRBJ2-5, is EAGVAQSPRYKIIEKRQSVAFWCNPISGHATLYWYQQILGQGPKLLIQFQNNGVVDDSQLPKDRFSAERLKGVDSTLKIQPAKLEDSAVYLCASSRLVHQETQYFGPGTRLLVL.

The chain has TRBV4-3 and TRBJ2-1; possible D gene TRBD1, 6 bases. The CDR3 is 14 amino acids. Deletions cut 0 bases from V and 5 bases from J, with 8 bases between. From germline, CDR1 is LGHNA and CDR2 YSLEER. CDR3 coding DNA: TGCGCCAGCAGCCAAGATCACAGGGACAATGAGCAGTTCTTC. Amino acids: CASSQDHRDNEQFF.

The chain is built from TRBV5-1 and TRBJ2-1; no clear D. The V end was cut by 2 bases, the J end by 7 bases, with 10 bases between. The CDR3 sequence is 13 residues long. Germline CDR1 and CDR2: SGHRS and YFSETQ. The CDR3 bases are TGCGCCAGCAGCTTCTCTCGGTCAAATGAGCAGTTCTTC. Translating it yields CASSFSRSNEQFF.

The rearrangement uses TRBV5-6 and TRBJ2-3; 8 bases map to TRBD2. Trimming removed 5 bases from V and 4 bases from J; junction bases left unmatched: 3. The CDR3 runs to 13 residues. Germline V lookup: CDR1 SGHDT, CDR2 YYEEEE. The CDR3 loop is CASRGLGADTQYF. The DNA of the CDR3 is TGTGCCAGCAGGGGACTAGGTGCAGATACGCAGTATTTT. The full variable domain, rest sourced from reference TRBV5-6 and TRBJ2-3, is DAGVTQSPTHLIKTRGQQVTLRCSPKSGHDTVSWYQQALGQGPQFIFQYYEEEERQRGNFPDRFSGHQFPNYSSELNVNALLLGDSALYLCASRGLGADTQYFGPGTRLTVL.

This sequence joins TRBV28 and TRBJ2-7, with 14 bases aligning to TRBD2. The V segment lost 5 bases and the J segment 0 bases; nucleotides outside the gene matches: 12. The CDR3 contains 19 residues. Germline assignment: CDR1 MDHEN and CDR2 SYDVKM. The CDR3 bases are TGTGCCAGCAGTCTACGGGTTGGACTAGCGGGAGGTTACTCCTACGAGCAGTACTTC. This translates into CASSLRVGLAGGYSYEQYF.

The CDR3 DNA reads TGCGCCAGCAGCACCCAAGGACAGGGGGACGGCTACACCTTC. It yields the protein CASSTQGQGDGYTF. This rearrangement joins TRBV5-1 to TRBJ1-2, with 10 bases lining up with TRBD1. CDR1 is SGHRS and CDR2 is YFSETQ in the germline V gene. There are 14 residues in the CDR3. V was clipped by 4 bases and J by 8 bases; unmatched bases: 8.

The rearrangement joins TRBV6-6 to TRBJ1-6; no firm D call. CDR3 length: 14 residues. CDR1 and CDR2 (germline): MNHNY, SVGAGI (reference sequence). V was trimmed by 2 bases and J by 8 bases, leaving 10 bases between them. CDR3 bases: TGTGCCAGCAGTTACAGTAAGAGGGATTCACCCCTCCACTTT. This translates into CASSYSKRDSPLHF.

This rearrangement joins TRBV6-5 to TRBJ2-3; 10 positions match TRBD2. The CDR3 has 14 residues. Unmatched junction bases numbered 7, after V lost 6 bases and J lost 7 bases. Germline V gene lookup returns CDR1 MNHEY and CDR2 SVGAGI. The CDR3 DNA sequence: TGTGCCAGCAGAAGCGGGAGGGCCGGGAATACGCAGTATTTT. It is translated as CASRSGRAGNTQYF.

This chain uses TRBV29-1 with TRBJ2-7, with 10 bases identical to TRBD2. Germline V gene data show CDR1 as SQVTM and CDR2 as ANQGSEA. The junction had 9 bases not matched to a gene; V was cut back by 7 bases and J by 6 bases. This CDR3 has 13 residues. The DNA of the CDR3 is TGCAGCGCCTTACTAGCGGGACCTGGCGAGCAGTACTTC. Amino acids: CSALLAGPGEQYF.

This sequence joins TRBV15 and TRBJ2-7; D not certain. This CDR3 comprises 15 residues. V lost 5 bases to trimming and J lost 2 bases, with 16 bases between them. The germline CDR1 and CDR2 sequences are LNHNV and YYDKDF (reference sequence). CDR3 protein: CATSYELDSTYEQYF. The DNA of the CDR3 is TGTGCCACCAGCTACGAACTCGACTCCACCTACGAGCAGTACTTC.

The chain recombines TRBV4-2 with TRBJ2-1, with D possibly being TRBD2 (5 bases). Trimming took 4 bases from V and 8 from J, leaving 24 bases between them. The CDR3 loop spans 17 amino acids. Germline-derived CDR1 and CDR2 are LGHNA and YNFKEQ. As DNA, the CDR3 is TGTGCCAGCAGCCTAAGTGGCGCCCAAATAGGAGGCGATGAGCAGTTCTTC. This sequence encodes CASSLSGAQIGGDEQFF.

This clone was recorded many times. In DNA, the CDR3 is TGTGCCAGCAAACGGGACTTTGCCTACAATGAGCAGTTCTTC. Amino acid sequence: CASKRDFAYNEQFF. V and J are TRBV19 and TRBJ2-1; the D gene is possibly TRBD2 (6 bases). This CDR3 has 14 residues. V dropped 9 bases and J dropped 2 bases, with 14 bases sitting between them. Per germline, CDR1 LNHDA and CDR2 SQIVND (reference sequence).